This T cell receptor beta chain was observed in a study of blood T cell repertoires in COVID-19. About the study: COVID-19 samples collected from the United States, Italy and Spain covered acute and convalescent phases. The analysed material was cDNA or gDNA that came from T cells, B-cell-depleted T cells, or PBMCs.

Clones were sequenced by immunoSEQ multiplex PCR, and TCRdb holds only the in-frame ones, with some missing. The sample consists of roughly 200,000 clones, 88% of them appearing once. The junction had 6 bases not matched to a gene; V was cut back by 3 bases and J by 5 bases. Germline V gene lookup returns CDR1 SNHLY and CDR2 FYNNEI. The CDR3 is 14 amino acids. The chain uses TRBV2 and TRBJ1-1; TRBD1 matches 7 bases. The sample taken for sequencing was peripheral blood. The sequence came from a man aged 35 to 55 with active or convalescent COVID-19. The DNA of the CDR3 is TGTGCCAGCAGTGATGCAGGGGGTAAGACTGAAGCTTTCTTT. This translates into CASSDAGGKTEAFF.